This TCR beta chain derives from a study of metastatic and nonmetastatic thyroid tumors. Study overall: Repertoires of blood and of tissue (tumor or nodule) from malignant and benign thyroid patients were compared. Findings and caveats of the study: Relative to benign nodules, malignant thyroid tumors were reportedly characterized by significantly elevated TCR beta diversity in blood and tumor.

The entire patient cohort was treatment-naive prior to thyroid surgery. As handled by the study authors: Built for papillary thyroid cancer, a distant-metastasis classifier drew on CDR3 differences across clinicopathological groups. TCRdb re-clonotyped the PCR reads via MiXCR. TCRdb's processing, not the study's, gives the V and J calls here. The sample has about 22,000 clones, about 23% seen once; the top ten hold about 64%. Per the germline V gene, CDR1 is SGHAT and CDR2 is FQDESV (reference sequence). This CDR3 has 12 residues. With 6 bases removed from V and 6 bases from J, the gap between germline ends came to 8 bases. This clone was counted at least ten times. Its antigen is unknown.

The sequenced sample was blood. V gene TRBV11-1 combines with J gene TRBJ2-2, with D tentatively TRBD1 or TRBD2 (5 bases each). The clonotype originates from a male donor with papillary thyroid cancer or a benign thyroid nodule (not recorded which). Some clones in this sample may be carry-over from other donors' samples. Here the CDR3 DNA reads TGTGCCAGCAGGGGGGTCTCCGGGGAGCTGTTTTTT. This sequence encodes CASRGVSGELFF.